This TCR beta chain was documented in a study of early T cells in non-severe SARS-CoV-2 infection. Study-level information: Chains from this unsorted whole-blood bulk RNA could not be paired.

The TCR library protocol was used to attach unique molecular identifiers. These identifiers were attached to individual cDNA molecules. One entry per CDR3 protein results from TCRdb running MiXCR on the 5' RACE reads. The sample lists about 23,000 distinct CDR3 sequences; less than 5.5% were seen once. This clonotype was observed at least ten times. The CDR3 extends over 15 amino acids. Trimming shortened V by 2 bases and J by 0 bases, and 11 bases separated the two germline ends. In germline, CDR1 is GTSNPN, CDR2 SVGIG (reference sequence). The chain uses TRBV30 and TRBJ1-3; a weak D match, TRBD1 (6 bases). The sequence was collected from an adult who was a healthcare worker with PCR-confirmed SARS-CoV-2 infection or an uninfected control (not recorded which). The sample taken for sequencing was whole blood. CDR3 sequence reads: CAWSWDTNSGNTIYF. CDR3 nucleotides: TGTGCCTGGAGTTGGGACACGAACTCTGGAAACACCATATATTTT. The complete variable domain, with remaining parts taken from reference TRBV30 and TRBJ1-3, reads SQTIHQWPATLVQPVGSPLSLECTVEGTSNPNLYWYRQAAGRGLQLLFYSVGIGQISSEVPQNLSASRPQDRQFILSSKKLLLSDSGFYLCAWSWDTNSGNTIYFGEGSWLTVV.